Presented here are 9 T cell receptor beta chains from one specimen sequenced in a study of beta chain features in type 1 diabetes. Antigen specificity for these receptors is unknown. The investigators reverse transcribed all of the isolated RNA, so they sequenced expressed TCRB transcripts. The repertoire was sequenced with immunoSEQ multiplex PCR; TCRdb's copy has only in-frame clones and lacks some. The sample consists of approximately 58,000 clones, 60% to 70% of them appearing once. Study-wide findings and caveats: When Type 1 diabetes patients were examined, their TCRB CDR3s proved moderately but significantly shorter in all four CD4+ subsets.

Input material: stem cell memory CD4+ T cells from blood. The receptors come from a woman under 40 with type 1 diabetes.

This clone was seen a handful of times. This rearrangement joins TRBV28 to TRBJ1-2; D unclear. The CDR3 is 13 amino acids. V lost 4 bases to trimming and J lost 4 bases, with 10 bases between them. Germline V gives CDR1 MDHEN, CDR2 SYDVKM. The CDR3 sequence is CASSSQATYGYTF. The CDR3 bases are TGTGCCAGCAGTTCCCAGGCTACCTATGGCTACACCTTC.

Here the CDR3 reads CASSVELASGSIGELFF. In DNA, the CDR3 is TGTGCCAGCAGCGTAGAACTCGCTAGCGGGTCTATCGGGGAGCTGTTTTTT. The V and J genes are TRBV9 and TRBJ2-2; 8 nucleotides match TRBD2. V lost 0 bases and J lost 7; bases outside the gene matches: 11. This CDR3 is 17 amino acids long. The germline gives CDR1 SGDLS, CDR2 YYNGEE.

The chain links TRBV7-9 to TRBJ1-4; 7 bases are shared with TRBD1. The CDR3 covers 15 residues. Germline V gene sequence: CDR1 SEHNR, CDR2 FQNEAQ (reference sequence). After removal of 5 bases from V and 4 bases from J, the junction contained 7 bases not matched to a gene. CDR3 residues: CASSHGTALNEKLFF. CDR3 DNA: TGTGCCAGCAGCCACGGGACAGCTCTTAATGAAAAACTGTTTTTT.

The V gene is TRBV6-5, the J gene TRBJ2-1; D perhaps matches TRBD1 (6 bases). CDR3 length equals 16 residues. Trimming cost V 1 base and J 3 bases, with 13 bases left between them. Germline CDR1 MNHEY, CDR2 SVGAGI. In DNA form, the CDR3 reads TGTGCCAGCAGTTACTTCACAGGGTTGGGCTACAATGAGCAGTTCTTC. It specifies CASSYFTGLGYNEQFF.

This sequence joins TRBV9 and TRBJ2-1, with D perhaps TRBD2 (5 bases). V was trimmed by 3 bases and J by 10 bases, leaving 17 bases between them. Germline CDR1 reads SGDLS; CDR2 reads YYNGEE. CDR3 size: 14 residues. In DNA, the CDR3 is TGTGCCAGCAGCGGGCGGACGGAGAGCGGCGAGCAGTTCTTC. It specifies CASSGRTESGEQFF.

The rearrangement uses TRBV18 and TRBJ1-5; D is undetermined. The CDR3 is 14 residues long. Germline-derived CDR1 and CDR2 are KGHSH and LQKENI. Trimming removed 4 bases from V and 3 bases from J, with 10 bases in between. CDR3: CASSLDIYNQPQHF. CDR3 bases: TGTGCCAGCTCACTTGACATATACAATCAGCCCCAGCATTTT.

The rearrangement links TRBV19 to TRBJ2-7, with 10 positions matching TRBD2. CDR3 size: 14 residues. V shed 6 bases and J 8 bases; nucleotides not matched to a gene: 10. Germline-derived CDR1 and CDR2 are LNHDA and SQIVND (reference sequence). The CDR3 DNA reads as TGTGCCAGTAGGAAAACCGGGACTAGCGATCAGCAGTACTTC. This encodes CASRKTGTSDQQYF. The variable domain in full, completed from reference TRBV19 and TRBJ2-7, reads DGGITQSPKYLFRKEGQNVTLSCEQNLNHDAMYWYRQDPGQGLRLIYYSQIVNDFQKGDIAEGYSVSREKKESFPLTVTSAQKNPTAFYLCASRKTGTSDQQYFGPGTRLTVT.

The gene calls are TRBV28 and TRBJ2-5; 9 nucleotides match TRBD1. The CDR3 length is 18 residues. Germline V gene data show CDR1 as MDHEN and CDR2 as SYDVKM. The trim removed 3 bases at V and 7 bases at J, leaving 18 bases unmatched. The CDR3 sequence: CASSFTVGGQGVRGTQYF. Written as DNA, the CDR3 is TGTGCCAGCAGTTTTACGGTTGGGGGACAGGGCGTAAGGGGGACCCAGTACTTC. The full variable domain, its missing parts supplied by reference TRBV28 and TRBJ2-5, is DVKVTQSSRYLVKRTGEKVFLECVQDMDHENMFWYRQDPGLGLRLIYFSYDVKMKEKGDIPEGYSVSREKKERFSLILESASTNQTSMYLCASSFTVGGQGVRGTQYFGPGTRLLVL.

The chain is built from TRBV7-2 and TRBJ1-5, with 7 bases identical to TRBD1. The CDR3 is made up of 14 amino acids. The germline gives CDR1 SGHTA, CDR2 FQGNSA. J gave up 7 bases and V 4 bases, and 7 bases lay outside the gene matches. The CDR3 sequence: CASSSRQGGQPQHF. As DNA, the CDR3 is TGTGCCAGCAGCTCGAGACAGGGAGGCCAGCCCCAGCATTTT.